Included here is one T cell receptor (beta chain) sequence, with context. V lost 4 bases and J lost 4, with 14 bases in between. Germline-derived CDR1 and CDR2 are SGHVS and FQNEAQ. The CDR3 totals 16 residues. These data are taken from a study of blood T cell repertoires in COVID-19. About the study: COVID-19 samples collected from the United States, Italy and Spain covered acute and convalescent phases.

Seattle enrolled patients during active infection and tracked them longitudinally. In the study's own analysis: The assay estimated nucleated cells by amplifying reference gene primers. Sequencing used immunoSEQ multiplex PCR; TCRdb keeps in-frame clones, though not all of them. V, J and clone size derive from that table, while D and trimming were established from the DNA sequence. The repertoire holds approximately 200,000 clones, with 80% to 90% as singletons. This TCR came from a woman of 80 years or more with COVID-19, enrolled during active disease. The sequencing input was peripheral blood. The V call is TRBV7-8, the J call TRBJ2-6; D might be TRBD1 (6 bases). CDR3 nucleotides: TGTGCCAGCAGCTCCTACAGGGAGACCGGGGCCAACGTCCTGACTTTC. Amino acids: CASSSYRETGANVLTF.